The 6 T cell receptor beta chains below come from one sample, sequenced in a study of cytomegalovirus exposure and HLA in healthy donors. 60 Vbeta and 13 Jbeta primers were used in PCR. Repertoires were generated with immunoSEQ multiplex PCR, while TCRdb's copy carries only in-frame clones and drops some. The profile shows around 100,000 clones, 79% of them singletons. The sequenced material came from PBMCs. These receptors came from a woman in her 40s in good health and CMV-seronegative.

This clone was detected a few times. This chain's CDR3 is CASSLVGGRRYGYTF. In DNA form, the CDR3 reads TGTGCCAGCAGTCTAGTCGGGGGGCGCCGCTATGGCTACACCTTC. This rearrangement joins TRBV28 to TRBJ1-2, with a tentative D call TRBD1 (6 bases). The CDR3 sequence is 15 residues long. Trimming took 5 bases from V and 4 from J, leaving 17 bases between them. Germline V gene lookup returns CDR1 MDHEN and CDR2 SYDVKM.

V gene TRBV5-4 combines with J gene TRBJ1-4, with no clear D. V was clipped by 0 bases and J by 5 bases, with 5 bases between them. The CDR3 length is 13 residues. CDR1 and CDR2 (germline): SGHNT, YYREEE (reference sequence). The CDR3 DNA sequence: TGTGCCAGCAGCTTGGCCCAAAATGAAAAACTGTTTTTT. Its protein product is CASSLAQNEKLFF.

The chain links TRBV7-8 to TRBJ1-2; D remains unclear. There are 13 residues in the CDR3. V was shortened by 1 base and J by 12 bases, with 15 bases between the two germline ends. The germline CDR1 and CDR2 sequences are SGHVS and FQNEAQ. This CDR3 reads CASSLGFDTEHTF. In DNA form, the CDR3 reads TGTGCCAGCAGCTTAGGGTTTGATACCGAGCACACCTTC.

The rearrangement joins TRBV25-1 to TRBJ2-1; tentatively, D is TRBD1 (5 bases). V was clipped by 3 bases and J by 12 bases, with 12 bases between them. CDR3 length: 12 residues. Germline loops: CDR1 MGHDK, CDR2 SYGVNS. CDR3 in DNA: TGTGCCAGCAGTGACGGTCCAAGGGGGCAGTTCTTC. The encoded protein is CASSDGPRGQFF.

J is TRBJ2-7 and V is TRBV4-3; the match to TRBD1 covers 11 bases. V was pared by 1 base and J by 6 bases, with 8 bases of the junction left unmatched. The CDR3 contains 16 residues. CDR1 LGHNA and CDR2 YSLEER come from the germline V gene. The CDR3 spells CASSQAVGTGGGEQYF. CDR3 sequence (DNA): TGCGCCAGCAGCCAAGCCGTCGGGACAGGGGGAGGCGAGCAGTACTTC.

In DNA form, the CDR3 reads TGTGCCAGCAGTGAGGGACAGGGTTGGACTGAAGCTTTCTTT. Translated: CASSEGQGWTEAFF. V gene TRBV2 combines with J gene TRBJ1-1; TRBD1 agrees at 9 bases. The germline V gene encodes CDR1 SNHLY and CDR2 FYNNEI. V lost 3 bases, J lost 5 bases, and 4 bases stayed unmatched. The CDR3 runs to 14 residues.